Listed below are T cell receptor beta chains from one sample, sequenced in a study of blood T cell repertoires in COVID-19. Clones were sequenced by immunoSEQ multiplex PCR, and TCRdb holds only the in-frame ones, with some missing. This table has over 35,000 clones, about four fifths appearing once. The sample taken for sequencing was peripheral blood. These receptors all come from a human donor with acute or convalescent COVID-19. The donor label of this sample is uncertain. Both conserved end residues are part of each CDR3. The D gene is left open where the match is weak. Clone sizes are given selectively: once, few, many, or a class where the clone is expanded.

V	size	D	J	DNA	CDR3
TRBV30	NA	NA	TRBJ1-3	TGTGCCTGGAGTGGCGGAAGGACTTTCCGCTCTGGAAACACCATATATTTT	CAWSGGRTFRSGNTIYF
TRBV2	NA	TRBD1	TRBJ2-7	TGTGCCAGCAGTTACGGGACAGGGGCCGGCAAGCAGTACTTC	CASSYGTGAGKQYF
TRBV19	NA	NA	TRBJ2-6	TGTGCCAGTAGTATCATGGCAGTCTCTGGGGCCAACGTCCTGACTTTC	CASSIMAVSGANVLTF
TRBV18	NA	NA	TRBJ2-7	TGTGCCAGCTCACCTTTACGGTTCACGGAGCAGTACTTC	CASSPLRFTEQYF
TRBV11-3	once	TRBD1	TRBJ2-1	TGTGCCAGCAGCTTAGGGGACAGGGGGCTTGGGGAGCAGTTCTTC	CASSLGDRGLGEQFF
TRBV7-6	NA	TRBD1	TRBJ2-2	TGTGCCAGCAGCCCCGACAGGGCAGCCGGGGAGCTGTTTTTT	CASSPDRAAGELFF
TRBV29-1	NA	NA	TRBJ2-7	TGCAGCGTTGAAAGCAGGGTAGATGGTGAGCAGTACTTC	CSVESRVDGEQYF
TRBV5-1	NA	NA	TRBJ2-1	TGCGCCAGCAGCGCTAGCGTTGAGCAGTTCTTC	CASSASVEQFF
TRBV5-8	NA	NA	TRBJ2-2	TGTGCCAGCAGCTTGGTTCCAGGCACCGGGGAGCTGTTTTTT	CASSLVPGTGELFF
TRBV6-6	NA	NA	TRBJ1-2	TGTGCCACCTCTTTTGAAATAACAGGGAAAGTTCGTCGCTACACCTTC	CATSFEITGKVRRYTF
TRBV28	NA	TRBD2	TRBJ2-2	TGTGCCAGCAGTAGCGGGAGTAGGACCGGGGAGCTGTTTTTT	CASSSGSRTGELFF
TRBV6-1	NA	NA	TRBJ2-1	TGTGCCAGCAGTGAAGACCCGGGATTTAATTACAATGAGCAGTTCTTC	CASSEDPGFNYNEQFF
TRBV19	once	NA	TRBJ2-1	TGTGCCAGTAGCGGGAGCGGACGTACCCCCTGGGATGAGCAGTTCTTC	CASSGSGRTPWDEQFF
TRBV14	NA	NA	TRBJ1-3	TGTGCCAGCAAGGAGTGGGCTGGAAACACCATATATTTT	CASKEWAGNTIYF
TRBV30	NA	NA	TRBJ2-1	TGTGCCTGGCTGGACACCTACAATGAGCAGTTCTTC	CAWLDTYNEQFF
TRBV7-9	once	NA	TRBJ2-7	TGTGCCAGCAGCCAAAGCGGGACATACGAGCAGTACTTC	CASSQSGTYEQYF
TRBV6-5	NA	TRBD1	TRBJ1-2	TGTGCCAGCAGTTTTTGGGACAGGGAACGCGGCTACACCTTC	CASSFWDRERGYTF
TRBV6-6	once	TRBD1	TRBJ2-7	TGTGCCACAACCCCCGGGACAGCCTACGAGCAGTACTTC	CATTPGTAYEQYF
TRBV6-5	NA	TRBD1	TRBJ2-7	TGTGCCAGCAGCTCGGGACAGGGGATCTACGAGCAGTACTTC	CASSSGQGIYEQYF
TRBV14	NA	TRBD1	TRBJ2-7	TGTGCCAGCAGCCGCGGACAGGGGGCCGTCTACGAGCAGTACTTC	CASSRGQGAVYEQYF
TRBV12-3/TRBV12-4	NA	NA	TRBJ2-7	TGTGCCAGCAGTTCGCCGACAGGAAAGGGGCAGTACTTC	CASSSPTGKGQYF
TRBV3-1/TRBV3-2	NA	NA	TRBJ2-2	TGTGCCAGCAGCCAATCCAGGGGCGGCACCGGGGAGCTGTTTTTT	CASSQSRGGTGELFF
TRBV21-1	many	NA	TRBJ2-3	TGTGCCAGCAGCTTTTCCCGGACTAGCGGAGACACAGATACGCAGTATTTT	CASSFSRTSGDTDTQYF
TRBV5-1	NA	NA	TRBJ1-1	TGCGCCAGCAGCTTTGGGGGGGAGAAGGGCACTGAAGCTTTCTTT	CASSFGGEKGTEAFF
TRBV6-2/TRBV6-3	NA	NA	TRBJ1-4	TGTGCCAGCAGTTCCACTACCCCAGTCACTCCTCTGTTTTTT	CASSSTTPVTPLFF
TRBV9	once	TRBD1	TRBJ1-6	TGTGCCAGCAGCGTAGAGGGGGCGAGGGATTCACCCCTCCACTTT	CASSVEGARDSPLHF
TRBV29-1	NA	TRBD2	TRBJ2-3	TGCAGCGTTCGCCGAGCGGGGGGTATCCTTTGGGTGCAGTATTTT	CSVRRAGGILWVQYF
TRBV18	NA	NA	TRBJ2-3	TGTGCCAGCTCACCTTTACCCAGTGCTAGCACAGATACGCAGTATTTT	CASSPLPSASTDTQYF
TRBV14	NA	NA	TRBJ2-7	TGTGCCAGCCGGCAAGCAGGGGCCCCCTACGAGCAGTACTTC	CASRQAGAPYEQYF
TRBV19	NA	NA	TRBJ2-2	TGTGCCAGTAGTATAGCTTTCGGGCAGGGCTACACCGGGGAGCTGTTTTTT	CASSIAFGQGYTGELFF
TRBV5-4	few	TRBD2	TRBJ2-2	TGTGCCAGCAGGTGGAACCTAGCGGGAGACGGGGAGCTGTTTTTT	CASRWNLAGDGELFF
TRBV6-5	NA	NA	TRBJ2-7	TGTGCCAGCAGGGACACCGGGTACTTCGGCTACGAGCAGTACTTC	CASRDTGYFGYEQYF
TRBV4-1	NA	TRBD2	TRBJ2-4	TGCGCCAGCAGCCTCTTGGGACTAGCGGGGGGGATAGCCAAAAACATTCAGTACTTC	CASSLLGLAGGIAKNIQYF